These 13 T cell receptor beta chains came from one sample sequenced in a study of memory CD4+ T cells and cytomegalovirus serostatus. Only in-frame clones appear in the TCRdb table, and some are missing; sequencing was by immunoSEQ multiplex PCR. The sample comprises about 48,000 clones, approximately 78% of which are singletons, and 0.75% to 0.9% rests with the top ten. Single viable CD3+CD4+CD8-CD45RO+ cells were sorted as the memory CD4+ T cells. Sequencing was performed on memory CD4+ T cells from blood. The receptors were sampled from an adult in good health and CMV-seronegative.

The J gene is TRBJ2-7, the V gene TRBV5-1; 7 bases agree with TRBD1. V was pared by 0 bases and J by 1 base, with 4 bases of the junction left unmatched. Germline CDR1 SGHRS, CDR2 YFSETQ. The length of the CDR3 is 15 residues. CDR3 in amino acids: CASSLGRDSSYEQYF. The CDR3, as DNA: TGCGCCAGCAGCTTGGGTCGGGACAGTTCCTACGAGCAGTACTTC.

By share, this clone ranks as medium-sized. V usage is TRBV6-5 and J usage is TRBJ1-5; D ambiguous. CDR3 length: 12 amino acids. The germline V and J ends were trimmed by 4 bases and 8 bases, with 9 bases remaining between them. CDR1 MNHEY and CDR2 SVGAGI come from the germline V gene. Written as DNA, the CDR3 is TGTGCCAGCAGTTCCAAGTTTGAGCCCCAGCATTTT. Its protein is CASSSKFEPQHF.

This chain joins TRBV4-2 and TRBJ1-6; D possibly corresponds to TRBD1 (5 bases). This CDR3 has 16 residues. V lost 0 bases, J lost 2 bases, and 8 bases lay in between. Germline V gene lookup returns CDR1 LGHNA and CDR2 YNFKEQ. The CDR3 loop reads CASSQDPGTYNSPLHF. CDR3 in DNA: TGTGCCAGCAGCCAAGACCCAGGGACCTATAATTCACCCCTCCACTTT.

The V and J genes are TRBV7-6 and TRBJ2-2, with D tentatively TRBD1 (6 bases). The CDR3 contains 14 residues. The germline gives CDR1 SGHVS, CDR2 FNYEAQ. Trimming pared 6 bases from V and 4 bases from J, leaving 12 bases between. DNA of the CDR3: TGTGCCAGCAGACAACAGGGCTTCACCGGGGAGCTGTTTTTT. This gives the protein CASRQQGFTGELFF. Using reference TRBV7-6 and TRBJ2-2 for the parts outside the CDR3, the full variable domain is GAGVSQSPRYKVTKRGQDVALRCDPISGHVSLYWYRQALGQGPEFLTYFNYEAQQDKSGLPNDRFSAERPEGSISTLTIQRTEQRDSAMYRCASRQQGFTGELFFGEGSRLTVL.

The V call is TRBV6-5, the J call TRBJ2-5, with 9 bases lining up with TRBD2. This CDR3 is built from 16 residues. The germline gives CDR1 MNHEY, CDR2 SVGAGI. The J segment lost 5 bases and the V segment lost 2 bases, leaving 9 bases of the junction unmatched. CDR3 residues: CASSYGVAGVRETQYF. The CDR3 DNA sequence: TGTGCCAGCAGTTACGGGGTAGCGGGAGTCCGGGAGACCCAGTACTTC.

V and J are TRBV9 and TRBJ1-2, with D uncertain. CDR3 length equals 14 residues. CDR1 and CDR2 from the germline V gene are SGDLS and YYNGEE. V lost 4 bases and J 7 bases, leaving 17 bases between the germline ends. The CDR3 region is CASSPFRVEGGYTF. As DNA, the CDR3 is TGTGCCAGCAGCCCCTTCCGGGTGGAAGGTGGCTACACCTTC. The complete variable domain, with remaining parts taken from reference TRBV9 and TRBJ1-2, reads DSGVTQTPKHLITATGQRVTLRCSPRSGDLSVYWYQQSLDQGLQFLIQYYNGEERAKGNILERFSAQQFPDLHSELNLSSLELGDSALYFCASSPFRVEGGYTFGSGTRLTVV.

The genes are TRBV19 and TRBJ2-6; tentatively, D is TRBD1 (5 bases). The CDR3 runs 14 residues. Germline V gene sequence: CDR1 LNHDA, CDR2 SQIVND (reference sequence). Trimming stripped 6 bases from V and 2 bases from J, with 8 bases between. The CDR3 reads CASRTVAGANVLTF. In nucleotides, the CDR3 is TGTGCCAGTAGGACAGTCGCTGGGGCCAACGTCCTGACTTTC.

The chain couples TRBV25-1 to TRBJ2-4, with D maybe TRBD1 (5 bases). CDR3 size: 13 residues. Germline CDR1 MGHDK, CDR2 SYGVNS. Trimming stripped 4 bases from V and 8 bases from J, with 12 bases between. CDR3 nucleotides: TGTGCCAGCAGTGTCTCGGACATGGACATTCAGTACTTC. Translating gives CASSVSDMDIQYF.

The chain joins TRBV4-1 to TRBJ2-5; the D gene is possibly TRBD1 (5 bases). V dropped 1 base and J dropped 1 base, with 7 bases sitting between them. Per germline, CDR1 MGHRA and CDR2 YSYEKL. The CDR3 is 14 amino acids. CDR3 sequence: CASSQAGFQETQYF. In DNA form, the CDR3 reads TGCGCCAGCAGCCAAGCAGGGTTCCAAGAGACCCAGTACTTC.

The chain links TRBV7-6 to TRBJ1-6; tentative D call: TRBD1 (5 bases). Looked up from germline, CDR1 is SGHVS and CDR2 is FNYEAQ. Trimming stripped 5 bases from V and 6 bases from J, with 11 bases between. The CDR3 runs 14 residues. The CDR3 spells CASSHSDTNSPLHF. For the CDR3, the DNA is TGTGCCAGCAGCCATTCGGACACTAATTCACCCCTCCACTTT.

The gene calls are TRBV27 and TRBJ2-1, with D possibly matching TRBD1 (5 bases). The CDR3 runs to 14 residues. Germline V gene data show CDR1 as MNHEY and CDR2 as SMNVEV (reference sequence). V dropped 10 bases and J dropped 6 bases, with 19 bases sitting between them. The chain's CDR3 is CANWDRGWGNEQFF. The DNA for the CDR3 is TGTGCCAATTGGGATAGGGGATGGGGCAATGAGCAGTTCTTC.

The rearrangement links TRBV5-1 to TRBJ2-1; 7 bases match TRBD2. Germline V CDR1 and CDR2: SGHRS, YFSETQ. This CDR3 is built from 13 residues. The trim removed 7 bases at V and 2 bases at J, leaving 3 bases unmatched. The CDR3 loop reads CASAGDPYNEQFF. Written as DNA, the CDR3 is TGCGCCAGCGCGGGAGATCCCTACAATGAGCAGTTCTTC. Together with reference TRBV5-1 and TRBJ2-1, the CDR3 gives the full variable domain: KAGVTQTPRYLIKTRGQQVTLSCSPISGHRSVSWYQQTPGQGLQFLFEYFSETQRNKGNFPGRFSGRQFSNSRSEMNVSTLELGDSALYLCASAGDPYNEQFFGPGTRLTVL.

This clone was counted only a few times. This CDR3 is CASSFHRDQETQYF. CDR3 sequence (DNA): TGTGCCAGCAGTTTCCACAGGGATCAAGAGACCCAGTACTTC. The genes are TRBV6-6 and TRBJ2-5, with D perhaps TRBD1 (6 bases). V gave up 4 bases and J gave up 2 bases, with 11 bases separating them. This CDR3 spans 14 amino acids. The germline V gene has CDR1 MNHNY and CDR2 SVGAGI (reference sequence).